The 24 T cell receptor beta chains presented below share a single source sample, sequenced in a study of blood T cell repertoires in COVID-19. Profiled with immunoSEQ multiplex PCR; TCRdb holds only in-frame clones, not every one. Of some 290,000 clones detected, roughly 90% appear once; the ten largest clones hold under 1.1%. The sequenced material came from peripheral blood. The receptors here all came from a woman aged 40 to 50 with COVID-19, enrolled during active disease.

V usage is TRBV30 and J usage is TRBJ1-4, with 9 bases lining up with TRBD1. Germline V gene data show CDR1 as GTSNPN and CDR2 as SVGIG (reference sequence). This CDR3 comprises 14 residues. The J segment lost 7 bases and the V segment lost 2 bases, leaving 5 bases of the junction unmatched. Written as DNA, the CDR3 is TGTGCCTGGAGTCGGGGACAGGGAGTTGAAAAACTGTTTTTT. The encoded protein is CAWSRGQGVEKLFF. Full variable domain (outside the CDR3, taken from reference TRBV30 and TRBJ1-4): SQTIHQWPATLVQPVGSPLSLECTVEGTSNPNLYWYRQAAGRGLQLLFYSVGIGQISSEVPQNLSASRPQDRQFILSSKKLLLSDSGFYLCAWSRGQGVEKLFFGSGTQLSVL.

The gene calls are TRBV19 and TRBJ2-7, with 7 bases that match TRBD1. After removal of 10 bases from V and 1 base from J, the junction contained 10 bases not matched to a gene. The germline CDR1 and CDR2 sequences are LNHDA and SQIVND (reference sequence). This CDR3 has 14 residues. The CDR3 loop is CATQDRQGSYEQYF. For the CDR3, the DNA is TGTGCCACCCAGGACAGGCAGGGGTCCTACGAGCAGTACTTC.

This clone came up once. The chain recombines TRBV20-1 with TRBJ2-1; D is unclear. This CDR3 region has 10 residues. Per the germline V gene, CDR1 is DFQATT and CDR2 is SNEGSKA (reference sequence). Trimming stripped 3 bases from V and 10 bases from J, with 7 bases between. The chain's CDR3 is CSASKQEQFF. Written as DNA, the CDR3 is TGCAGTGCTAGTAAACAGGAGCAGTTCTTC.

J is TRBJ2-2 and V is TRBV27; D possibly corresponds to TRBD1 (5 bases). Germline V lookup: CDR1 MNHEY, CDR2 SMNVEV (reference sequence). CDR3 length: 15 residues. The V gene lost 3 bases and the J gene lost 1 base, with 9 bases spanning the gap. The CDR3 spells CASSFAGLNTGELFF. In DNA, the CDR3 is TGTGCCAGCAGTTTCGCAGGGCTGAACACCGGGGAGCTGTTTTTT.

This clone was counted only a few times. The DNA of the CDR3 is TGTGCCAGCAGCTTAGGGGACAGGAAAGCTTTCTTT. This sequence encodes CASSLGDRKAFF. V is TRBV5-4 and J is TRBJ1-1; 8 bases map to TRBD1. The V segment lost 2 bases and the J segment 9 bases; nucleotides outside the gene matches: 3. The CDR3 extends over 12 amino acids. The germline gives CDR1 SGHNT, CDR2 YYREEE (reference sequence).

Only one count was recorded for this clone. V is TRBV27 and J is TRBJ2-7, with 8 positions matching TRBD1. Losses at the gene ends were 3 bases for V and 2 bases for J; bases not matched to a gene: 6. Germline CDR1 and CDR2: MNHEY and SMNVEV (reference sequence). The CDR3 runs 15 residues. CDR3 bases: TGTGCCAGCAGTTTGCGCGGACAGGGAACCTACGAGCAGTACTTC. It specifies CASSLRGQGTYEQYF.

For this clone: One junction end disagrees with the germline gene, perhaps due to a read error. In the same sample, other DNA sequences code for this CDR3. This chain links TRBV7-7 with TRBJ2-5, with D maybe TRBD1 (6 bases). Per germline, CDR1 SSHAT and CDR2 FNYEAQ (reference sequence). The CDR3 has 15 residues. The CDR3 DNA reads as TGTGCTAGCAGCTTAGGCCCGACAGGCCAAGAGACCCAGTACTTC. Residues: CASSLGPTGQETQYF.

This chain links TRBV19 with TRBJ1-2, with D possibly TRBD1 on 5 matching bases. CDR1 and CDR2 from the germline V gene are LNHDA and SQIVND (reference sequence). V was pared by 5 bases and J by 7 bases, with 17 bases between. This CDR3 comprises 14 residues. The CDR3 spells CASSPKGVLGGYTF. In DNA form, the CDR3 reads TGTGCCAGTAGTCCCAAAGGGGTACTGGGTGGCTACACCTTC.

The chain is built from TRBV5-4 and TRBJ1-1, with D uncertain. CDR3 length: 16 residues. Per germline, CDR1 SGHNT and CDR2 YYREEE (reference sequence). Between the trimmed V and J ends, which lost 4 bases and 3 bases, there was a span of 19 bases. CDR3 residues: CASSLGGREPDTEAFF. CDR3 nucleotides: TGTGCCAGCAGCCTGGGAGGGAGGGAACCGGACACTGAAGCTTTCTTT. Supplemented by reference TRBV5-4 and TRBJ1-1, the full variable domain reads ETGVTQSPTHLIKTRGQQVTLRCSSQSGHNTVSWYQQALGQGPQFIFQYYREEENGRGNFPPRFSGLQFPNYSSELNVNALELDDSALYLCASSLGGREPDTEAFFGQGTRLTVV.

CDR3 nucleotide sequence: TGTGCCAGCACCAAACGGGGTTTCGACTATGGCTACACCTTC. Its protein product is CASTKRGFDYGYTF. The V and J genes are TRBV6-5 and TRBJ1-2, with no clear D. V was cut by 7 bases and J by 3 bases, with 15 bases left in between. The CDR3 has 14 residues. The germline V gene has CDR1 MNHEY and CDR2 SVGAGI.

The CDR3 nucleotides are TGTGCCTGGGGGACAGGCCCTAATGAAAAACTGTTTTTT. Its translation is CAWGTGPNEKLFF. The chain links TRBV30 to TRBJ1-4, with TRBD1 identical over 8 bases. The V gene's germline CDR1 is GTSNPN and CDR2 SVGIG (reference sequence). The CDR3 runs to 13 residues. Trimming cost V 5 bases and J 3 bases; bases outside gene matches: 2.

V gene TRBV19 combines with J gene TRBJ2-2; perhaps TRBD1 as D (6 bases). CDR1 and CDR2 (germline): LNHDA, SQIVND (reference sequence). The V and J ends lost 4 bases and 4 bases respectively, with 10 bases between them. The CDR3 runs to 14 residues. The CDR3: CASSRGQGTGELFF. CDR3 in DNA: TGTGCCAGTAGTAGGGGGCAGGGCACCGGGGAGCTGTTTTTT.

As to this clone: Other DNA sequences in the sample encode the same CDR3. CDR3 loop: CATGRGSYNEQFF. The CDR3 nucleotides read TGTGCTACAGGGAGGGGCTCCTACAATGAGCAGTTCTTC. This chain connects TRBV2 to TRBJ2-1, with D perhaps matching TRBD2 (7 bases). The CDR3 loop spans 13 amino acids. Germline V gives CDR1 SNHLY, CDR2 FYNNEI.

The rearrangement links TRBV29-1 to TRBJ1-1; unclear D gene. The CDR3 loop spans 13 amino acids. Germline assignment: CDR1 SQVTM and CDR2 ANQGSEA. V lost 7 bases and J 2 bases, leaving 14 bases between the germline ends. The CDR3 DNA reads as TGCAGCGCATCCGAGGGAACAAACACTGAAGCTTTCTTT. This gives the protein CSASEGTNTEAFF.

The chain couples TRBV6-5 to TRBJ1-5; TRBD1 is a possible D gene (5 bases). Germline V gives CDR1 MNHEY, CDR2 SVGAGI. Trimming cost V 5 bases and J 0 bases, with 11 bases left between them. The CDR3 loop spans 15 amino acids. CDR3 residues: CASSPPGYSNQPQHF. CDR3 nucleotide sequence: TGTGCCAGCAGTCCCCCAGGGTATAGCAATCAGCCCCAGCATTTT.

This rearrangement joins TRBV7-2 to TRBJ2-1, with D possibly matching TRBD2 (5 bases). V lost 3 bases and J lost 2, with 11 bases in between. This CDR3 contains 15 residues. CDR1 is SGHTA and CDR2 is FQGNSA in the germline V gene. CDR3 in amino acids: CASSFSSGTYNEQFF. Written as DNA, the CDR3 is TGTGCCAGCAGCTTTAGTTCCGGGACCTACAATGAGCAGTTCTTC. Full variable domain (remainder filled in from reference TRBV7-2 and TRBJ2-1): GAGVSQSPSNKVTEKGKDVELRCDPISGHTALYWYRQSLGQGLEFLIYFQGNSAPDKSGLPSDRFSAERTGGSVSTLTIQRTQQEDSAVYLCASSFSSGTYNEQFFGPGTRLTVL.

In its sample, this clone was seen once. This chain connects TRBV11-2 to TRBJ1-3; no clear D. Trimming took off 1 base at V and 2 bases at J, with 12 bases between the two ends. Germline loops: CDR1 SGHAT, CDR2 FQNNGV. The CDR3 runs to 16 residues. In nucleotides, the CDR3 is TGTGCCAGCAGCTTAGCCCCGGTTGAACCTGGAAACACCATATATTTT. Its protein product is CASSLAPVEPGNTIYF.

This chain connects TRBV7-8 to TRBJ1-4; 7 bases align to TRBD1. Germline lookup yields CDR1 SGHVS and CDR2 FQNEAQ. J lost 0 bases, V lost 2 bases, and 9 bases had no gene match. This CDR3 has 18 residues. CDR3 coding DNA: TGTGCCAGCAGCTTACGACCGAAGACAGGGTCAACTAATGAAAAACTGTTTTTT. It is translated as CASSLRPKTGSTNEKLFF.

This CDR3 reads CASSLISGYNEQFF. The CDR3 DNA reads as TGTGCCAGCAGCTTAATTAGCGGCTACAATGAGCAGTTCTTC. The V gene is TRBV7-2, the J gene TRBJ2-1; TRBD2 might be the D (6 bases). The germline V and J ends were trimmed by 2 bases and 3 bases, with 8 bases remaining between them. Germline V lookup: CDR1 SGHTA, CDR2 FQGNSA. The CDR3 spans 14 residues.

The CDR3 spells CASSLAELDGEQFF. The CDR3 nucleotides read TGTGCCAGCAGCTTAGCTGAGCTAGACGGCGAGCAGTTCTTC. The chain recombines TRBV7-8 with TRBJ2-1, with D unresolved. The V gene's germline CDR1 is SGHVS and CDR2 FQNEAQ. V was cut by 0 bases and J by 10 bases, with 13 bases left in between. This CDR3 contains 14 residues.

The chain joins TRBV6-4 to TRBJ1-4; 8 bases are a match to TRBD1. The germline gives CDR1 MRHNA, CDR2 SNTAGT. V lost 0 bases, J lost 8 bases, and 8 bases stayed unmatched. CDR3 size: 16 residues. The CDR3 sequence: CASSDSNRGAREKLFF. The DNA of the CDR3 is TGTGCCAGCAGTGACTCGAACAGGGGGGCAAGGGAAAAACTGTTTTTT.

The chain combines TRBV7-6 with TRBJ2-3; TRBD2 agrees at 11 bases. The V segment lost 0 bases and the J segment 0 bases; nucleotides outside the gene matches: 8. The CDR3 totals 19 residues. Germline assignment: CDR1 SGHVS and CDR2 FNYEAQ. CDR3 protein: CASSLAWASGRFSTDTQYF. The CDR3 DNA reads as TGTGCCAGCAGCTTAGCCTGGGCTAGCGGGAGGTTTAGCACAGATACGCAGTATTTT.

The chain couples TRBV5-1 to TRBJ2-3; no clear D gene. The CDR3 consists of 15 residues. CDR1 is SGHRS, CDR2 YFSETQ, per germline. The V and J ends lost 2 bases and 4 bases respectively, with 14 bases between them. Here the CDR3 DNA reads TGCGCCAGCAGCTTAATGGGCCAGAACGCAGATACGCAGTATTTT. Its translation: CASSLMGQNADTQYF.

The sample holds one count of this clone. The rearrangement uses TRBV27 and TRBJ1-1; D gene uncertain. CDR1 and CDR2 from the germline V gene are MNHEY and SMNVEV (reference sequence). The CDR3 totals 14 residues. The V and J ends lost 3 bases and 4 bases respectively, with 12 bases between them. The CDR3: CASSFLTGVTEAFF. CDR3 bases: TGTGCCAGCAGTTTTCTTACCGGGGTCACTGAAGCTTTCTTT.